Listed below are T cell receptor beta chains from one sample, sequenced in a study of T cell changes during pregnancy in multiple sclerosis. Sequencing was performed with immunoSEQ multiplex PCR; in TCRdb, only in-frame clones are kept and a portion is missing. The table records about 74,000 clones, roughly 92% of them present only once. This specimen was peripheral blood, taken after pregnancy. These receptor sequences come from a female donor in good health, enrolled as a control in a pregnancy study. CDR3s include the opening cysteine and the closing phenylalanine or tryptophan. The D gene is left open where the match is weak. For some rows the clone size is stated as once, few or many, or as a class when expanded; others skip it.

clone_size	j_call	cdr3_length	d_call	v_call	cdr3_aa	cdr3_nt
once	TRBJ1-1	12	TRBD1	TRBV7-3	CASSFETGAAFF	TGTGCCAGCAGCTTTGAGACAGGGGCGGCTTTCTTT
.	TRBJ1-5	14	.	TRBV7-2	CASSLGQSYQPQHF	TGTGCCAGCAGCTTAGGACAGTCATATCAGCCCCAGCATTTT
.	TRBJ2-7	15	TRBD2	TRBV7-9	CASSLRREGAYEQYF	TGTGCCAGCAGCTTAAGAAGGGAGGGAGCCTACGAGCAGTACTTC
.	TRBJ1-2	16	TRBD1	TRBV18	CASSPAGTGGNYGYTF	TGTGCCAGCTCACCTGCGGGGACAGGGGGCAACTATGGCTACACCTTC
once	TRBJ2-5	16	.	TRBV11-2	CASSPVGGGHQETQYF	TGTGCCAGCAGCCCAGTAGGGGGGGGCCACCAAGAGACCCAGTACTTC
.	TRBJ1-6	16	.	TRBV9	CASSVEGNEGVSPLHF	TGTGCCAGCAGCGTAGAAGGTAATGAGGGGGTTTCACCCCTCCACTTT
.	TRBJ1-2	16	.	TRBV9	CASSAKDNLLRYGYTF	TGTGCCAGCAGCGCTAAAGACAACTTGCTCCGCTATGGCTACACCTTC
.	TRBJ2-7	14	TRBD1	TRBV6-1	CASSGDREPYEQYF	TGTGCCAGCAGTGGTGACAGGGAACCCTACGAGCAGTACTTC
.	TRBJ1-4	14	.	TRBV18	CASSPDTSNEKLFF	TGTGCCAGCTCACCGGACACATCTAATGAAAAACTGTTTTTT
.	TRBJ1-1	14	TRBD1	TRBV7-8	CASSIQTGGVLAFF	TGTGCCAGCAGCATCCAAACAGGGGGCGTATTGGCTTTCTTT
.	TRBJ2-2	14	.	TRBV5-5	CASSLDSGSGELFF	TGTGCCAGCAGCTTGGATTCAGGGTCCGGGGAGCTGTTTTTT
.	TRBJ2-5	12	.	TRBV7-9	CASSRQAETQYF	TGTGCCAGCAGCCGCCAGGCGGAGACCCAGTACTTC
.	TRBJ2-1	15	TRBD2	TRBV30	CAWSSTSGPYNEQFF	TGTGCCTGGAGTTCGACTAGCGGGCCTTACAATGAGCAGTTCTTC
.	TRBJ2-2	12	.	TRBV2	CASSDVVGELFF	TGTGCCAGCAGTGATGTCGTCGGGGAGCTGTTTTTT
once	TRBJ2-5	13	.	TRBV30	CAWSQGGQETQYF	TGTGCCTGGAGTCAGGGAGGCCAAGAGACCCAGTACTTC
.	TRBJ2-6	15	.	TRBV5-4	CASSLVSSGANVLTF	TGTGCCAGCAGCTTGGTTAGTTCGGGGGCCAACGTCCTGACTTTC
.	TRBJ1-2	14	TRBD1	TRBV10-3	CAIIGQGVRDGYTF	TGTGCCATCATCGGACAGGGAGTTAGGGATGGCTACACCTTC